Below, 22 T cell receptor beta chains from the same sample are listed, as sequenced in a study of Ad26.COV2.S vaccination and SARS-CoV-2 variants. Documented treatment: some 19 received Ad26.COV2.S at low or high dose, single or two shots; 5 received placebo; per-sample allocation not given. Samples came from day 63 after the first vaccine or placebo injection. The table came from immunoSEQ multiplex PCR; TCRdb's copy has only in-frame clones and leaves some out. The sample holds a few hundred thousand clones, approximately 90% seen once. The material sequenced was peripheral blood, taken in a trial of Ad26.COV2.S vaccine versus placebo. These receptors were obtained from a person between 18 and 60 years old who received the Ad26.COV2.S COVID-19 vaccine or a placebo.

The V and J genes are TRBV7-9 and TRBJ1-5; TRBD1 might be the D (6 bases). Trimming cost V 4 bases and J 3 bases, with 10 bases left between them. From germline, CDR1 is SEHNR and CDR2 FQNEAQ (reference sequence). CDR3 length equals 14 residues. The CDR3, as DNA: TGTGCCAGCAGCTCCGGACAGTACAATCAGCCCCAGCATTTT. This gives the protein CASSSGQYNQPQHF.

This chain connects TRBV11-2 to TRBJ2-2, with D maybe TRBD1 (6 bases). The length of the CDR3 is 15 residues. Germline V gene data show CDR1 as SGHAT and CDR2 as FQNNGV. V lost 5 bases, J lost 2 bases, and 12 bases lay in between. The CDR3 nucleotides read TGTGCCAGCAGCCGACAGGCCTTAAACACCGGGGAGCTGTTTTTT. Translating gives CASSRQALNTGELFF.

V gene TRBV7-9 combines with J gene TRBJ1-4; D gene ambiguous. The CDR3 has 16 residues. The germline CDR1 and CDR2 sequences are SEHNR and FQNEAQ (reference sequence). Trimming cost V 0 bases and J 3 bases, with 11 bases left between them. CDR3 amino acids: CASSLAPGGPNEKLFF. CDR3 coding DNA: TGTGCCAGCAGCTTAGCCCCTGGAGGACCTAATGAAAAACTGTTTTTT.

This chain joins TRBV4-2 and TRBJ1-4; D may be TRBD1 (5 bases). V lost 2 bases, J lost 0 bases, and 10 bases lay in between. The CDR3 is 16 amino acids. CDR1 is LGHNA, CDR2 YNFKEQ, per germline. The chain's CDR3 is CASSQSGGTTNEKLFF. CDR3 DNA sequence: TGTGCCAGCAGCCAATCCGGGGGGACAACTAATGAAAAACTGTTTTTT.

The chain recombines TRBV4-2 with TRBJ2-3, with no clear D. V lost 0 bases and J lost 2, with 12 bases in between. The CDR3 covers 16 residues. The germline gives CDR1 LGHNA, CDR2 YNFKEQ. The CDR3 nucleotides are TGTGCCAGCAGCCAAGATCAACAACGGCCCACAGATACGCAGTATTTT. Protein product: CASSQDQQRPTDTQYF.

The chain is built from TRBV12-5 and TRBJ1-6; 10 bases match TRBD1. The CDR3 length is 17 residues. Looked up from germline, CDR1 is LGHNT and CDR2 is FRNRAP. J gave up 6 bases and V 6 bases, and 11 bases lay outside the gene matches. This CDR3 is CASGHRGWDRGNSPLHF. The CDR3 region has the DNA TGTGCTAGTGGCCATCGAGGGTGGGACAGGGGTAATTCACCCCTCCACTTT.

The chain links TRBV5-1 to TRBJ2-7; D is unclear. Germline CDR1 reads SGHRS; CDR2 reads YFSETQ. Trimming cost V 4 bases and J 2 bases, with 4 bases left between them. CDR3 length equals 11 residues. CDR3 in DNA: TGCGCCAGCAGCACCACCTACGAGCAGTACTTC. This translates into CASSTTYEQYF.

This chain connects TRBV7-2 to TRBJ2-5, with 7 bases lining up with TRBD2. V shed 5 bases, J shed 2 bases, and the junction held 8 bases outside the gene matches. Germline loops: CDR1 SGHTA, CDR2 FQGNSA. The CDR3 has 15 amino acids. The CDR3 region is CASSITPSGQETQYF. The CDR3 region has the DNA TGTGCCAGCAGCATAACCCCTAGCGGACAAGAGACCCAGTACTTC.

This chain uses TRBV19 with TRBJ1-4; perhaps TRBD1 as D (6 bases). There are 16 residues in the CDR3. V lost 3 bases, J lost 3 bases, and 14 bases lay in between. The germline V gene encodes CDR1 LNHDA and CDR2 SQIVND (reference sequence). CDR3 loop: CASSIWQGIPNEKLFF. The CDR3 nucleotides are TGTGCCAGTAGTATCTGGCAGGGGATACCTAATGAAAAACTGTTTTTT. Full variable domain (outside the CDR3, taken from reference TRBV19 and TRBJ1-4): DGGITQSPKYLFRKEGQNVTLSCEQNLNHDAMYWYRQDPGQGLRLIYYSQIVNDFQKGDIAEGYSVSREKKESFPLTVTSAQKNPTAFYLCASSIWQGIPNEKLFFGSGTQLSVL.

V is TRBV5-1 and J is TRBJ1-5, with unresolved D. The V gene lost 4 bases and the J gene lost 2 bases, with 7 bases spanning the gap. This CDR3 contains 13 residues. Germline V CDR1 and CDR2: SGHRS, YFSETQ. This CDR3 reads CASSRVGNQPQHF. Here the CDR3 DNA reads TGCGCCAGCAGCCGTGTGGGCAATCAGCCCCAGCATTTT.

CDR3 region: CASSQVASTGGEYEQYF. The CDR3 DNA sequence: TGCGCCAGCAGCCAAGTCGCGTCCACAGGGGGTGAATACGAGCAGTACTTC. The chain couples TRBV4-1 to TRBJ2-7; 8 bases line up with TRBD1. CDR3 length equals 17 residues. Unmatched junction bases numbered 12, after V lost 1 base and J lost 4 bases. Germline V gives CDR1 MGHRA, CDR2 YSYEKL.

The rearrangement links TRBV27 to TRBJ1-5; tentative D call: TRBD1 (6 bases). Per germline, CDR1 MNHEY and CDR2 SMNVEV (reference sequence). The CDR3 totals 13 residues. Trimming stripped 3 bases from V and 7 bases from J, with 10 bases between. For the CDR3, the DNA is TGTGCCAGCAGTTTCAGGGGAGGGCAGCCCCAGCATTTT. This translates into CASSFRGGQPQHF.

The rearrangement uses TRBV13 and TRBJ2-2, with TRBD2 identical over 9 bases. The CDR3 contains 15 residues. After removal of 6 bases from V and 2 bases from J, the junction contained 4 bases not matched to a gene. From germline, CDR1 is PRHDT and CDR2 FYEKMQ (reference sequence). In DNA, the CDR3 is TGTGCCAGCAGACCGCTAGCGGGAAACACCGGGGAGCTGTTTTTT. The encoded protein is CASRPLAGNTGELFF. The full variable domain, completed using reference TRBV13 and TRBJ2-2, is AAGVIQSPRHLIKEKRETATLKCYPIPRHDTVYWYQQGPGQDPQFLISFYEKMQSDKGSIPDRFSAQQFSDYHSELNMSSLELGDSALYFCASRPLAGNTGELFFGEGSRLTVL.

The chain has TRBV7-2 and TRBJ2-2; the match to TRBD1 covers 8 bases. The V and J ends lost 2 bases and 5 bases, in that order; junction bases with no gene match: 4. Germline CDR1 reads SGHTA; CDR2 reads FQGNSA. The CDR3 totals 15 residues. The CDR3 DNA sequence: TGTGCCAGCAGCTTAAATACAGGGGGGACCGGGGAGCTGTTTTTT. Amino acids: CASSLNTGGTGELFF.

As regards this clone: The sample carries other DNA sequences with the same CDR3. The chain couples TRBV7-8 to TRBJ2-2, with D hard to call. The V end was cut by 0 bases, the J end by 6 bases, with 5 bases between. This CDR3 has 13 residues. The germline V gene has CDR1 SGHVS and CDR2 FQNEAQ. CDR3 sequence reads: CASSLAGPGELFF. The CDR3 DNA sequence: TGTGCCAGCAGCTTAGCAGGCCCCGGGGAGCTGTTTTTT.

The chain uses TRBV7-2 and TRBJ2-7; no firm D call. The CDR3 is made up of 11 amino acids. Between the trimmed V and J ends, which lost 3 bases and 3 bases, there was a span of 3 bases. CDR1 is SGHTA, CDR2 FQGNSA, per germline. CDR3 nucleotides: TGTGCCAGCAGCTTTAACTACGAGCAGTACTTC. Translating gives CASSFNYEQYF.

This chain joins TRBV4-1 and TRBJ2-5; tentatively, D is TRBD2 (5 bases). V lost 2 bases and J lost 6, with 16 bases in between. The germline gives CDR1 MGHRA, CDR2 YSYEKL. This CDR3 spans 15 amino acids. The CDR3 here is CASSQFGSGAQTQYF. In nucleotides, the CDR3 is TGCGCCAGCAGCCAATTCGGCAGCGGAGCCCAGACCCAGTACTTC.

This CDR3 is CASKRTSNEQFF. CDR3 sequence (DNA): TGTGCCAGCAAGAGGACTAGCAATGAGCAGTTCTTC. V is TRBV6-5 and J is TRBJ2-1; the match to TRBD2 covers 7 bases. After removal of 7 bases from V and 6 bases from J, the junction contained 3 bases not matched to a gene. This CDR3 has 12 amino acids. From germline, CDR1 is MNHEY and CDR2 SVGAGI.

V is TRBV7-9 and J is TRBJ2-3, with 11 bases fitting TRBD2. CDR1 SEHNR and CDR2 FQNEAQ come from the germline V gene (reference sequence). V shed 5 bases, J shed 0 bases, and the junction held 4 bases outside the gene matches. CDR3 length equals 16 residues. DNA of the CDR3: TGTGCCAGCAGCCCTCGACTAGCGGGGAGCACAGATACGCAGTATTTT. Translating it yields CASSPRLAGSTDTQYF.

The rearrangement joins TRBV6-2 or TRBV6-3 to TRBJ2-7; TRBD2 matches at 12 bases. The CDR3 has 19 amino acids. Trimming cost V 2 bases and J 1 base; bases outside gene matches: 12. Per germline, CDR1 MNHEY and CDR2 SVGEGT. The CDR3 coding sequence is TGTGCCAGCAGTTACCTAAGACCGGGACTAGCGGGTCGGTCCTACGAGCAGTACTTC. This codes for CASSYLRPGLAGRSYEQYF.

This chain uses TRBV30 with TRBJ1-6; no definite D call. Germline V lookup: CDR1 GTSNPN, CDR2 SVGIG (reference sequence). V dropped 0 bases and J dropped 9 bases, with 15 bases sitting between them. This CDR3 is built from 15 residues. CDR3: CAWSVRGGLSSPLHF. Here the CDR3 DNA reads TGTGCCTGGAGTGTCCGGGGAGGGCTGAGTTCACCCCTCCACTTT.

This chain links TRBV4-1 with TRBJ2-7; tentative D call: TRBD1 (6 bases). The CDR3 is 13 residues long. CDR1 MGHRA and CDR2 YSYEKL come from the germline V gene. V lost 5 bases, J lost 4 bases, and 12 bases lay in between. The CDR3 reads CASSYRDKYEQYF. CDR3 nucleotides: TGCGCCAGCAGCTACCGGGACAAATACGAGCAGTACTTC.